This T cell receptor (beta chain) was captured by sequencing in a study of T cell clusters in autoimmune cytopenias. TRB was amplified by touch-down multiplex PCR, primer pools A and B combined. TCRdb re-called the multiplex PCR reads; every CDR3 protein appears as one record, without DNA. Its listing shows approximately 11,000 distinct CDR3 sequences. TRB amplification used 250 ng of peripheral blood genomic DNA. CDR1 SEHNR and CDR2 FQNEAQ come from the germline V gene (reference sequence). The CDR3 consists of 14 residues. These data were likewise used in another study, on T cell repertoires in aging, cancer and after chemotherapy. Per that study: Loss of evenness, beyond lost richness, contributed to age-related TCR diversity decline in cancer patients.

The chain joins TRBV7-9 to TRBJ1-3. The specimen sequenced was peripheral blood. This receptor was taken from a human donor in good health. The CDR3 loop reads CASSLELTGNTIYF.